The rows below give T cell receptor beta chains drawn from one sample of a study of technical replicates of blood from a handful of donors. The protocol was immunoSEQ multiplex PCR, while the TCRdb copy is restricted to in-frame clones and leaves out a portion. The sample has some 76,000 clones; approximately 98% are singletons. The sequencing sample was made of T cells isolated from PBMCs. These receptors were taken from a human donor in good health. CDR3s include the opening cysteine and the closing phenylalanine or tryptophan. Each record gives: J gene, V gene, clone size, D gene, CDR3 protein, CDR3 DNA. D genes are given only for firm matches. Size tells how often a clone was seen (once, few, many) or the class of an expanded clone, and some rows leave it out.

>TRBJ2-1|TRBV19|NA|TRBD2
CASSIISGYNEQFF
TGTGCCAGTAGTATCATTAGCGGGTACAATGAGCAGTTCTTC
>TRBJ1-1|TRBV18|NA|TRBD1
CASSLDRERTEAFF
TGTGCCAGCTCACTCGACAGGGAGAGGACTGAAGCTTTCTTT
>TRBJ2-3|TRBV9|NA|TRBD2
CASSVVFSGRAGIDTQYF
TGTGCCAGCAGCGTAGTTTTTAGCGGGAGGGCCGGCATAGATACGCAGTATTTT
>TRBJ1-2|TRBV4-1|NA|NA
CASSQGGFTNYGYTF
TGCGCCAGCAGCCAGGGAGGGTTTACTAACTATGGCTACACCTTC
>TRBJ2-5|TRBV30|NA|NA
CAWTWLETQYF
TGTGCCTGGACCTGGCTCGAGACCCAGTACTTC
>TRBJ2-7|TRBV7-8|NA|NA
CASSLDSARTIDYEQYF
TGTGCCAGCAGCTTAGACTCAGCCCGGACTATCGACTACGAGCAGTACTTC
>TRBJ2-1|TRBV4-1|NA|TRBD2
CASKLGLAGAGEQFF
TGCGCCAGTAAGCTTGGACTAGCGGGAGCCGGCGAGCAGTTCTTC
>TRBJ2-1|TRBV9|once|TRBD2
CASSVSGSSYNEQFF
TGTGCCAGCAGCGTCAGCGGGAGCTCCTACAATGAGCAGTTCTTC
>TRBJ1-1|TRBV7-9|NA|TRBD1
CASSLTGDTEAFF
TGTGCCAGCAGCTTAACAGGGGACACTGAAGCTTTCTTT
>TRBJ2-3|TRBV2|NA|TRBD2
CASSSDPPMTGGFTDTQYF
TGTGCCAGCAGTTCGGACCCTCCAATGACGGGAGGGTTCACAGATACGCAGTATTTT
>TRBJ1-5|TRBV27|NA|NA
CASSLSGTLPNQPQHF
TGTGCCAGCAGTTTATCCGGGACACTCCCCAATCAGCCCCAGCATTTT
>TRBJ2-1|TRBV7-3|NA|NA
CASSSPGTVNEQFF
TGTGCCAGCAGCTCCCCCGGGACTGTCAATGAGCAGTTCTTC
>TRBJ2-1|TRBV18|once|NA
CASSPGGGPLYNEQFF
TGTGCCAGCTCACCCGGAGGCGGACCTCTCTACAATGAGCAGTTCTTC
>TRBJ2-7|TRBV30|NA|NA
CAWNQGRPREQYF
TGTGCATGGAATCAGGGGCGTCCCCGGGAGCAGTACTTC
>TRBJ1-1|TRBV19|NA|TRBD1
CASKEGATEAFF
TGTGCCAGTAAGGAGGGGGCAACTGAAGCTTTCTTT
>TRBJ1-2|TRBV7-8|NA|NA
CASSRGTLANYGYTF
TGTGCCAGCAGCCGCGGGACGCTGGCTAACTATGGCTACACCTTC
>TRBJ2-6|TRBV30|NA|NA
CAWSVLGPSSGANVLTF
TGTGCCTGGAGTGTACTGGGGCCCTCCTCTGGGGCCAACGTCCTGACTTTC
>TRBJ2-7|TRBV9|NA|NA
CASSVQSGSLQYF
TGTGCCAGCAGCGTACAAAGCGGAAGTCTGCAGTACTTC
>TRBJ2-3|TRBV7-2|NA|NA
CASSSGISTDTQYF
TGTGCCAGCAGCTCAGGGATAAGCACAGATACGCAGTATTTT
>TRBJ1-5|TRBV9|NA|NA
CASSVVGGHSNQPQHF
TGTGCCAGCAGCGTAGTTGGGGGACATAGCAATCAGCCCCAGCATTTT
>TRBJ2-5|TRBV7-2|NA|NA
CASSLSSGTQETQYF
TGTGCCAGCAGCTTATCCTCGGGGACACAAGAGACCCAGTACTTC
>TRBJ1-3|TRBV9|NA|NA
CASRPTVDSGNTIYF
TGTGCCAGCAGGCCGACAGTAGACTCTGGAAACACCATATATTTT
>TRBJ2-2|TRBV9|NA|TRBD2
CASSVGNSAGGRGELFF
TGTGCCAGCAGCGTAGGAAACTCGGCGGGAGGGCGCGGGGAGCTGTTTTTT
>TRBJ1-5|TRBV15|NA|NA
CATSRGLRGNSNQPQHF
TGTGCCACCAGCAGAGGGTTACGGGGAAATAGCAATCAGCCCCAGCATTTT
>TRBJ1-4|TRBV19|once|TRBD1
CASSVPGQGSTNEKLFF
TGTGCCAGTAGTGTGCCGGGACAGGGATCAACTAATGAAAAACTGTTTTTT
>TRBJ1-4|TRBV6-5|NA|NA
CASSNQGSFEKLFF
TGTGCCAGCAGTAATCAGGGGAGTTTTGAAAAACTGTTTTTT
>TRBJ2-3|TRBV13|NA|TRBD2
CASSLSGLAGRGTDTQYF
TGTGCCAGCAGCTTATCGGGACTAGCGGGGAGGGGAACAGATACGCAGTATTTT
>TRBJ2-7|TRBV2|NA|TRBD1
CASGTGIGEQYF
TGTGCCAGCGGGACAGGGATTGGCGAGCAGTACTTC
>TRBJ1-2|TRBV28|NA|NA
CASSFLQETNYGYTF
TGTGCCAGCAGTTTTTTACAGGAAACCAACTATGGCTACACCTTC
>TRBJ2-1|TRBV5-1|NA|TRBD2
CASSFPSGSNEQFF
TGCGCCAGCAGCTTCCCTAGCGGGAGTAATGAGCAGTTCTTC
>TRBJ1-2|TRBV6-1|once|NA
CASNLDSNYGYTF
TGTGCCAGCAACCTTGACAGTAACTATGGCTACACCTTC
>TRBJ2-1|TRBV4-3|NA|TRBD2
CASSLFTSATEQFF
TGCGCCAGCAGCCTATTTACTAGCGCGACCGAGCAGTTCTTC
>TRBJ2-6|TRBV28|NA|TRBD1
CASSRQGFPAGTGANVLTF
TGTGCCAGCAGCCGACAGGGCTTTCCTGCTGGAACTGGGGCCAACGTCCTGACTTTC
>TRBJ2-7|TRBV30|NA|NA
CAWGGLATEQYF
TGTGCCTGGGGGGGACTGGCAACGGAGCAGTACTTC
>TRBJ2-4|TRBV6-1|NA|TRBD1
CASSEEAVTGLNIQYF
TGTGCCAGCAGTGAAGAGGCAGTGACAGGGTTGAACATTCAGTACTTC
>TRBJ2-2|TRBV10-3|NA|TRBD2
CAISETSADTGELFF
TGTGCCATCAGTGAAACTAGCGCTGACACCGGGGAGCTGTTTTTT
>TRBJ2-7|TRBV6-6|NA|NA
CASSYSLAYEQYF
TGTGCCAGCAGTTACTCCTTAGCCTACGAGCAGTACTTC
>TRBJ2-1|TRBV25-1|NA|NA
CASSPGSYYNEQFF
TGTGCCAGCAGTCCAGGCTCATACTACAATGAGCAGTTCTTC
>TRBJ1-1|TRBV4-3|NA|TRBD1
CASSQDATGGGEAFF
TGCGCCAGCAGCCAAGATGCCACAGGGGGCGGCGAAGCTTTCTTT
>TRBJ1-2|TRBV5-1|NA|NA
CASSLAGEGYTF
TGCGCCAGCAGCTTGGCGGGGGAGGGCTACACCTTC
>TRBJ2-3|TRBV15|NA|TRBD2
CATSREAGAPTDTQYF
TGTGCCACCAGCAGAGAGGCGGGAGCTCCCACAGATACGCAGTATTTT
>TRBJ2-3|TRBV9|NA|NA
CASSPRGLGDTQYF
TGTGCCAGCAGCCCCCGAGGGCTGGGCGATACGCAGTATTTT
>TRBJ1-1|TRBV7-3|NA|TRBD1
CASSFSQGASEAFF
TGTGCCAGCAGCTTCTCACAGGGGGCGTCTGAAGCTTTCTTT
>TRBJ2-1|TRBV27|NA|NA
CASSLSVLPGYNEQFF
TGTGCCAGCAGTTTATCGGTCCTCCCCGGCTACAATGAGCAGTTCTTC
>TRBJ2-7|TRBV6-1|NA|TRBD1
CASSEANTPGQGPYEQYF
TGTGCCAGCAGTGAAGCGAACACGCCGGGACAGGGTCCCTACGAGCAGTACTTC
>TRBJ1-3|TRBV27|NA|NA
CASSLLLLNTIYF
TGTGCCAGCAGTTTATTACTTTTAAACACCATATATTTT
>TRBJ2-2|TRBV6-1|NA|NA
CASRVDYPGELFF
TGTGCCTCAAGGGTGGACTATCCAGGGGAGCTGTTTTTT
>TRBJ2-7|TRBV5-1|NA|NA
CASSLQSSYEQYF
TGCGCCAGCAGCTTACAGAGCTCCTACGAGCAGTACTTC
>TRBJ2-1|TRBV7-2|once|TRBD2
CASSRSVAGGEQFF
TGTGCCAGCAGCCGCTCCGTAGCGGGAGGTGAGCAGTTCTTC
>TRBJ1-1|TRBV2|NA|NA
CASSEGGMLMNTEAFF
TGTGCCAGCAGCGAAGGAGGGATGTTGATGAACACTGAAGCTTTCTTT
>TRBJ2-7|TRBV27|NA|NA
CASSQTRLGYYEQYF
TGTGCCAGCAGTCAAACAAGGCTAGGATACTACGAGCAGTACTTC
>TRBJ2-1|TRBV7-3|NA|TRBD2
CASSLGGRSSYNEQFF
TGTGCCAGCAGCTTAGGCGGGAGGAGCTCCTACAATGAGCAGTTCTTC
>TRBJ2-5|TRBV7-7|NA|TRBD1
CASSLTGTAETQYF
TGTGCCAGCAGCTTAACAGGGACAGCAGAGACCCAGTACTTC
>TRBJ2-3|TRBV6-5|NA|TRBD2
CASTGLGYTDTQYF
TGTGCCAGCACCGGACTAGGCTATACAGATACGCAGTATTTT
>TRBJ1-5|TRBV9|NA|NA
CASSVGGGPNQPQHF
TGTGCCAGCAGCGTAGGAGGGGGTCCCAATCAGCCCCAGCATTTT
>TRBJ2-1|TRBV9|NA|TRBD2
CASSKTGPLAGELIEQFF
TGTGCCAGCAGCAAGACTGGGCCTCTAGCGGGAGAATTGATTGAGCAGTTCTTC
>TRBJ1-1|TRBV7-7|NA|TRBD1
CASSRDRDTEAFF
TGTGCCAGCAGCCGGGACAGGGACACTGAAGCTTTCTTT
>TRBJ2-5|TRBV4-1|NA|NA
CASSQTGETQYF
TGCGCCAGCAGCCAAACAGGAGAAACCCAGTACTTC
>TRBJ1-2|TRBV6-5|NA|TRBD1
CASSADRGISGYTF
TGTGCCAGCAGTGCGGACAGGGGGATAAGTGGCTACACCTTC
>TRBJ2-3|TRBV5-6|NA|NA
CASSSLRYPGGADTQYF
TGTGCCAGCAGCTCCCTAAGGTACCCTGGGGGCGCAGATACGCAGTATTTT